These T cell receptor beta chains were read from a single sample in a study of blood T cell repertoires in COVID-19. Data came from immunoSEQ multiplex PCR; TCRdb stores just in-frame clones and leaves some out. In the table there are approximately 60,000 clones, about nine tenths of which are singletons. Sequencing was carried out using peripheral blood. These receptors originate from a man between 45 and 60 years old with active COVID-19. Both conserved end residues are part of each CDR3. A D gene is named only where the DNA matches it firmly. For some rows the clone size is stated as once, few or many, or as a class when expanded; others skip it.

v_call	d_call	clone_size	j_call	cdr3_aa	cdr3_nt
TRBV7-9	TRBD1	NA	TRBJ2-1	CASSPGQVIWFF	TGTGCCAGCAGCCCCGGACAGGTAATTTGGTTCTTC
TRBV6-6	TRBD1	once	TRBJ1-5	CASSWQGAGNQPQHF	TGTGCCAGCAGTTGGCAGGGGGCAGGCAATCAGCCCCAGCATTTT
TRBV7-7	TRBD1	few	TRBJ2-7	CASSVGTGSSYEQYF	TGTGCCAGCAGCGTAGGGACAGGGAGTTCCTACGAGCAGTACTTC
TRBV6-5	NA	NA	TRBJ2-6	CASSYRGSGANVLTF	TGTGCCAGCAGTTACCGGGGCTCTGGGGCCAACGTCCTGACTTTC
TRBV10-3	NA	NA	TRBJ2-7	CAISVQGPPYEQYF	TGTGCCATCAGTGTCCAGGGCCCTCCCTACGAGCAGTACTTC
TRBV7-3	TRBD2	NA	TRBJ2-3	CASSLYPSGTRGDTQYF	TGTGCCAGCAGCTTATACCCTAGCGGGACCCGAGGGGATACGCAGTATTTT
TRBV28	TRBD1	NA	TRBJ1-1	CASRRQGEWNTEAFF	TGTGCCAGCAGGAGACAGGGGGAATGGAACACTGAAGCTTTCTTT
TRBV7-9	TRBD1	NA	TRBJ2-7	CASSARQGHGEQYF	TGTGCCAGCAGCGCGCGACAGGGGCATGGCGAGCAGTACTTC
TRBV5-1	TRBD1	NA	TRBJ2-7	CASSPSRDRGIGYF	TGCGCCAGCAGCCCGTCCCGGGACAGGGGGATTGGGTACTTC
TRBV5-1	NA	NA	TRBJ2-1	CASSEGPLRGEQFF	TGCGCCAGCAGCGAAGGACCTTTAAGGGGTGAGCAGTTCTTC
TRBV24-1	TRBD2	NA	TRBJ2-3	CATKSGSGGTDTQYF	TGTGCCACCAAAAGCGGGAGCGGGGGCACAGATACGCAGTATTTT
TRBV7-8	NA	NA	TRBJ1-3	CASSLGTASGNTIYF	TGTGCCAGCAGCTTAGGGACAGCATCTGGAAACACCATATATTTT
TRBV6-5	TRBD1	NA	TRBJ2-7	CASKMGQGYEQYF	TGTGCCAGCAAAATGGGACAGGGCTACGAGCAGTACTTC
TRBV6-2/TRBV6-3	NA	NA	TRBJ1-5	CASSYSAQNQPQHF	TGTGCCAGCAGTTACTCTGCACAAAATCAGCCCCAGCATTTT
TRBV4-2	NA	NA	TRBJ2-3	CASSPLESADTQYF	TGTGCCAGCAGCCCCTTAGAAAGTGCTGATACGCAGTATTTT
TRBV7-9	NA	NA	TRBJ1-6	CATNGGLYNSPLHF	TGTGCAACTAACGGGGGTCTATATAATTCACCCCTCCACTTT
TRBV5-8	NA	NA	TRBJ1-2	CASSTSGIYGYTF	TGTGCCAGCAGCACCTCGGGGATCTATGGCTACACCTTC
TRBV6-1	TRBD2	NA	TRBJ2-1	CASSGGLAGDFNEQFF	TGTGCCAGCAGTGGGGGACTAGCGGGAGACTTCAATGAGCAGTTCTTC
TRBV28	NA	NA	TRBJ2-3	CASSPSHGSRDTQYF	TGTGCCAGCAGTCCGAGCCATGGGAGCCGAGATACGCAGTATTTT
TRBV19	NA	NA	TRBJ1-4	CASSFGSGERSTNEKLFF	TGTGCCAGTAGTTTTGGCAGCGGTGAAAGATCAACTAATGAAAAACTGTTTTTT
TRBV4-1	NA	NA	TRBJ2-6	CASSLLTLSGANVLTF	TGCGCCAGCAGCCTGTTGACTCTATCTGGGGCCAACGTCCTGACTTTC
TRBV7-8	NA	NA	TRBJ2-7	CASSLRRGYEQYF	TGTGCCAGCAGCTTAAGGCGAGGCTACGAGCAGTACTTC
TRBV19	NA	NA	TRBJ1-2	CASSIYGGLTTNYGYTF	TGTGCCAGTAGTATATACGGGGGACTTACCACTAACTATGGCTACACCTTC
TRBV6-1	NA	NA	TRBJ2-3	CASSEVWQSTDTQYF	TGTGCCAGCAGTGAAGTTTGGCAAAGCACAGATACGCAGTATTTT
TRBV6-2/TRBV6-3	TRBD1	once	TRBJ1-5	CASSFERPGTGGSDQPQHF	TGTGCCAGCAGTTTCGAAAGGCCCGGGACAGGGGGCTCGGATCAGCCCCAGCATTTT
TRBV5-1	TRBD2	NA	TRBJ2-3	CASSFAGGSARTQYF	TGCGCCAGCAGCTTCGCGGGGGGGAGCGCACGGACGCAGTATTTT
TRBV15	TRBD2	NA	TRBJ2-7	CATSKPGREGLYEQYF	TGTGCCACCAGCAAACCAGGGCGGGAGGGCCTATACGAGCAGTACTTC
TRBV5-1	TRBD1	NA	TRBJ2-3	CASSPSQGRVDTQYF	TGCGCCAGCAGCCCCTCACAGGGGCGGGTAGATACGCAGTATTTT
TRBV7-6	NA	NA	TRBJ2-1	CASSFSAGAEQFF	TGTGCCAGCAGCTTTTCAGCAGGCGCTGAGCAGTTCTTC
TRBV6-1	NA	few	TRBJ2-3	CASSEIMGGPSDTQYF	TGTGCCAGCAGTGAAATAATGGGAGGTCCCTCAGATACGCAGTATTTT
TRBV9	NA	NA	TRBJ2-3	CASSPRLGGTTDTQYF	TGTGCCAGCAGCCCGAGGCTTGGGGGGACCACAGATACGCAGTATTTT
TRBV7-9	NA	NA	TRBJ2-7	CASSPNTGVSYEQYF	TGTGCCAGCAGCCCCAACACGGGGGTTTCCTACGAGCAGTACTTC
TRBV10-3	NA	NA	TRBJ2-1	CAISVGRASYNEQFF	TGTGCCATCAGTGTGGGCAGGGCGAGCTACAATGAGCAGTTCTTC
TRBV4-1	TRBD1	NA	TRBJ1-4	CASSQAGQPNEKLFF	TGCGCCAGCAGCCAAGCGGGACAGCCTAATGAAAAACTGTTTTTT
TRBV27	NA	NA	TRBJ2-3	CASRSGGIYSTDTQYF	TGTGCCAGCAGATCCGGGGGTATTTATAGCACAGATACGCAGTATTTT
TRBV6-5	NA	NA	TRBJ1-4	CASRYRAGDEKLFF	TGTGCCAGCAGGTATCGAGCGGGGGATGAAAAACTGTTTTTT
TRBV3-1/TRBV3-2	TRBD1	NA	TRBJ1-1	CASSTDRGVRTEAFF	TGTGCCAGCAGCACGGACAGGGGGGTAAGGACTGAAGCTTTCTTT
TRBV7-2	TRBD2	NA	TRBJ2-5	CASSSSGGETQYF	TGTGCCAGCAGCTCGTCCGGGGGGGAGACCCAGTACTTC
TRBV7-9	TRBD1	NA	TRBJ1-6	CASSLGGGTGGDSPLHF	TGTGCCAGCAGCTTAGGGGGCGGAACAGGGGGCGATTCACCCCTCCACTTT
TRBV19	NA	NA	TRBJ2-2	CASSNSPGNTGELFF	TGTGCCAGTAGTAACTCGCCAGGGAACACCGGGGAGCTGTTTTTT
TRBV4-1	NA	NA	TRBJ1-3	CASSHMGRRARTGNTIYF	TGCGCCAGCAGCCACATGGGGCGTCGGGCTCGGACTGGAAACACCATATATTTT
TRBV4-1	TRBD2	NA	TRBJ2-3	CASSQDSSGSQDTQYF	TGCGCCAGCAGCCAAGATTCTAGCGGGAGTCAAGATACGCAGTATTTT
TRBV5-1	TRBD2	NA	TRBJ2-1	CASSFGASGTEQFF	TGCGCCAGCAGCTTTGGTGCTAGCGGGACTGAGCAGTTCTTC